This entry describes one TCR beta chain. Antigen: not known. Using a J-beta primer mix together with a sample-barcoded 5' primer, a second PCR was run for roughly 6 to 11 cycles. With 12 random nucleotides, a template-switch adaptor tagged each individual cDNA molecule. TCRdb used MiXCR to reprocess the 5' RACE reads, holding one entry per CDR3 protein. The repertoire holds about 780,000 distinct CDR3 sequences, about 42% seen once, with 15% to 20% in the top ten. The data belong to a study of blood T cells in healthy people across ages. Notes on the study in general: Higher diversity and more naive CD4+ cells were features of long-lived donors, compared to aged donors. Getting older went along with TCR beta diversity per million T cells dropping roughly linearly.

V lost 8 bases to trimming and J lost 4 bases; unmatched junction nucleotides: 17. Germline CDR1 SGHTA, CDR2 FQGNSA. There are 17 residues in the CDR3. The chain is built from TRBV7-2 and TRBJ2-1, with 7 positions matching TRBD1. The specimen was blood. The sequence was obtained from a man aged 80 or over in good health. The CDR3 is CASGETRGQSYYNEQFF. The CDR3, as DNA: TGTGCCAGCGGCGAAACCAGGGGACAGTCATATTACAATGAGCAGTTCTTC.